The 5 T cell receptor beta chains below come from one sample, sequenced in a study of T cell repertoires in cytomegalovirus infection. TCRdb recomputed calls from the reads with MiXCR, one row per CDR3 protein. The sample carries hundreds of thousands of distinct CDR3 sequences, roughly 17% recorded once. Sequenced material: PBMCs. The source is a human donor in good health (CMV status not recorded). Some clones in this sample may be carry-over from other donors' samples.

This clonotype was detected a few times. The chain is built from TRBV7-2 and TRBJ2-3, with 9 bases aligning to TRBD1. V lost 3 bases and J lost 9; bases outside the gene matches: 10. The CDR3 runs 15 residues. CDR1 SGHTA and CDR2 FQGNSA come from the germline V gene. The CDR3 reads CASSFGTGNPNTQYF. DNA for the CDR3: TGTGCCAGCAGCTTCGGGACAGGGAACCCCAACACGCAGTATTTT.

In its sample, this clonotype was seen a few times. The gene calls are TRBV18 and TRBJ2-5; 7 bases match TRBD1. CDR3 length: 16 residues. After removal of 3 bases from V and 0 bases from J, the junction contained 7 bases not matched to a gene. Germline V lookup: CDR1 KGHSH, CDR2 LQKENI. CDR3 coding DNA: TGTGCCAGCTCACCTCTGGCGGACAGGTACCAAGAGACCCAGTACTTC. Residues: CASSPLADRYQETQYF.

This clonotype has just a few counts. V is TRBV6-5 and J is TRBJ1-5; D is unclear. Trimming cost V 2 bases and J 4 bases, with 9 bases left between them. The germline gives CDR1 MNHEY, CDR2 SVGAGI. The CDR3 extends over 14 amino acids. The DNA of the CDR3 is TGTGCCAGCAGTTACGATGCAGTGAATCAGCCCCAGCATTTT. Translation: CASSYDAVNQPQHF.

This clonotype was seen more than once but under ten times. The CDR3 DNA sequence: TGTGCCAGCAGTTCCCGGGACGGAGTCGTTAAAGAGACCCAGTACTTC. The encoded protein is CASSSRDGVVKETQYF. J is TRBJ2-5 and V is TRBV28, with D perhaps given as TRBD1 or TRBD2 (5 bases each). The CDR3 has 16 residues. V dropped 4 bases and J dropped 3 bases, with 18 bases sitting between them. Germline CDR1 is MDHEN and CDR2 is SYDVKM.

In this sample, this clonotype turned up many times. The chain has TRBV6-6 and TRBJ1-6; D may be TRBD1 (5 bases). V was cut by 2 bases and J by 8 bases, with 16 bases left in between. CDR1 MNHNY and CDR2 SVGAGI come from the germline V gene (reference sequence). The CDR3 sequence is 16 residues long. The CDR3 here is CASSYPYGGGDSPLHF. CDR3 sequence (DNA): TGTGCCAGCAGTTACCCCTACGGGGGGGGGGATTCACCCCTCCACTTT.